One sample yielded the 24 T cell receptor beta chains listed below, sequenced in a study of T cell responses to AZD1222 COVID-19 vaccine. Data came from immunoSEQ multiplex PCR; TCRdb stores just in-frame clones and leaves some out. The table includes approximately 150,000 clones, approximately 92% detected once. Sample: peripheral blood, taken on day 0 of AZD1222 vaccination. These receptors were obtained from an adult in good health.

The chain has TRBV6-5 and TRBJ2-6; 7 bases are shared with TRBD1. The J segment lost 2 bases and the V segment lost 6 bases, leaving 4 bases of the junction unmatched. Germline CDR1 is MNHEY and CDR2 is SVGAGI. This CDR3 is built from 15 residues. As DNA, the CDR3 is TGTGCCAGCAGCCGCACAGGGGCTGGGGCCAACGTCCTGACTTTC. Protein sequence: CASSRTGAGANVLTF.

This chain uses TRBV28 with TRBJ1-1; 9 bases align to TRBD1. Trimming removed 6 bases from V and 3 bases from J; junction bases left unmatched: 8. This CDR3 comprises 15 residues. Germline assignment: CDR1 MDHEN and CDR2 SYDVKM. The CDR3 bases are TGTGCCAGCAGCTCCCCGGGACAGGGCGACACTGAAGCTTTCTTT. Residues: CASSSPGQGDTEAFF.

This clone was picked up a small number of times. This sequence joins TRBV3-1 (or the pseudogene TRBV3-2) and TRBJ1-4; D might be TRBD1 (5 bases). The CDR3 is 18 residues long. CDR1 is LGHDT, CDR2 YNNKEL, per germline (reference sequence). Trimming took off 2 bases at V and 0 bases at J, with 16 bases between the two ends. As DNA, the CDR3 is TGTGCCAGCAGCCAATTCTGGGAGGGGTTGGCAACTAATGAAAAACTGTTTTTT. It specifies CASSQFWEGLATNEKLFF.

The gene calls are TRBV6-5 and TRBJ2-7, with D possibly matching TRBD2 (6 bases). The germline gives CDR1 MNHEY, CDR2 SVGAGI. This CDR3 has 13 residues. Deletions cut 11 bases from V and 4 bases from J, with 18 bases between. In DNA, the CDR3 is TGTGCCCGGGCGGAGGGAATGGGGTACGAGCAGTACTTC. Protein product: CARAEGMGYEQYF.

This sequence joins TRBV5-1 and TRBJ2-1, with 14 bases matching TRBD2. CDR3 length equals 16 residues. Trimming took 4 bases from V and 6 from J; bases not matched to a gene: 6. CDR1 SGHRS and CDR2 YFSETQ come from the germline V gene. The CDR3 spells CASSLGLAGDLNEQFF. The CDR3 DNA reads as TGCGCCAGCAGCCTGGGACTAGCGGGAGACCTCAATGAGCAGTTCTTC. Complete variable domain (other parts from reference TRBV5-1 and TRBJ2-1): KAGVTQTPRYLIKTRGQQVTLSCSPISGHRSVSWYQQTPGQGLQFLFEYFSETQRNKGNFPGRFSGRQFSNSRSEMNVSTLELGDSALYLCASSLGLAGDLNEQFFGPGTRLTVL.

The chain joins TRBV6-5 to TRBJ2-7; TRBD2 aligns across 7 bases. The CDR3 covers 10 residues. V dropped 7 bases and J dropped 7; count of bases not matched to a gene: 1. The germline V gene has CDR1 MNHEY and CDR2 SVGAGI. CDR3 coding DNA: TGTGCCAGCATGGGGGGGGAGCAGTACTTC. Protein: CASMGGEQYF.

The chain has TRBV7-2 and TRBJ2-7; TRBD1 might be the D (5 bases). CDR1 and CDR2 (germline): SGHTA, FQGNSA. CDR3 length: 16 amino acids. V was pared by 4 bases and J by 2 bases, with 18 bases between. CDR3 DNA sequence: TGTGCCAGCAGCTCATACTCTCAGGGCCTTACCTACGAGCAGTACTTC. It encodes CASSSYSQGLTYEQYF. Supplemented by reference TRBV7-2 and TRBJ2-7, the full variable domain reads GAGVSQSPSNKVTEKGKDVELRCDPISGHTALYWYRQSLGQGLEFLIYFQGNSAPDKSGLPSDRFSAERTGGSVSTLTIQRTQQEDSAVYLCASSSYSQGLTYEQYFGPGTRLTVT.

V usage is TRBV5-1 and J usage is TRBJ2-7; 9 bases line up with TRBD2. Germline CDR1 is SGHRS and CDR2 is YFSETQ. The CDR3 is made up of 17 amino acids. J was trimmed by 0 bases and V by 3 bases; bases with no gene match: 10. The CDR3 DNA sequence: TGCGCCAGCAGCTGGCGTACCAAGACTAGCGGCTCCTACGAGCAGTACTTC. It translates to CASSWRTKTSGSYEQYF.

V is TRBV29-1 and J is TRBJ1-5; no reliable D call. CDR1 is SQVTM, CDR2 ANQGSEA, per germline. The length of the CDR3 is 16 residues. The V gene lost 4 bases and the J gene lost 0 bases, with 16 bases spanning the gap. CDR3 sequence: CSVVQVVCYSNQPQHF. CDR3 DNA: TGCAGCGTTGTCCAGGTCGTCTGTTATAGCAATCAGCCCCAGCATTTT.

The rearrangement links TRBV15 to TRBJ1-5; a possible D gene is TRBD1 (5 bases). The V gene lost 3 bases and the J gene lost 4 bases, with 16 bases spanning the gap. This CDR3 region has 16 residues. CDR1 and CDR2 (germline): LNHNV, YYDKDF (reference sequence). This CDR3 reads CATSRPGRSLNQPQHF. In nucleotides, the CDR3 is TGTGCCACCAGCAGGCCGGGGCGAAGCCTAAATCAGCCCCAGCATTTT.

The CDR3 loop reads CASSLDRVGYGYTF. The CDR3 region has the DNA TGTGCCAGCAGTCTGGACAGAGTGGGATATGGCTACACCTTC. This chain uses TRBV27 with TRBJ1-2, with D possibly being TRBD1 (6 bases). The CDR3 totals 14 residues. Trimming took off 5 bases at V and 5 bases at J, with 15 bases between the two ends. Per germline, CDR1 MNHEY and CDR2 SMNVEV (reference sequence).

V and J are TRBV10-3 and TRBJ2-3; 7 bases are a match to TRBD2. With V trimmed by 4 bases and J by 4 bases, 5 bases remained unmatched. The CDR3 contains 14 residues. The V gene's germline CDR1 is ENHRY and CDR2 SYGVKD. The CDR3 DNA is TGTGCCATCAGTGTGACTAGCCCGGCAGATACGCAGTATTTT. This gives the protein CAISVTSPADTQYF.

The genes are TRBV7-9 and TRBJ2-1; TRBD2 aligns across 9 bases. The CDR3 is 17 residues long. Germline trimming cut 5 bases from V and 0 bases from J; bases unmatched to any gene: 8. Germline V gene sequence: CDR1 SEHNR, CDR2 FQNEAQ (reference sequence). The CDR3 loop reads CASSTPTSGLSYNEQFF. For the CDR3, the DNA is TGTGCCAGCAGCACCCCCACTAGCGGGCTCTCCTACAATGAGCAGTTCTTC.

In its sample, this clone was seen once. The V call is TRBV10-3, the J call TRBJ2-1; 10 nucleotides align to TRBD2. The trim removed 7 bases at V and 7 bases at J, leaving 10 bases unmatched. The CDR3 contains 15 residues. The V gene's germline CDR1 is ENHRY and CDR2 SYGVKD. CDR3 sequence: CAIKRAGGPVNEQFF. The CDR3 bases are TGTGCCATCAAAAGAGCGGGAGGGCCTGTAAATGAGCAGTTCTTC.

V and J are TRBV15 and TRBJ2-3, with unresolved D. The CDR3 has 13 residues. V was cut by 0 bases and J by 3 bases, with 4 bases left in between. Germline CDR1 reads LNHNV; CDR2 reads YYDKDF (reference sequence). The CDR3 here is CATSRDETDTQYF. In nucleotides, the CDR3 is TGTGCCACCAGCAGAGACGAGACAGATACGCAGTATTTT.

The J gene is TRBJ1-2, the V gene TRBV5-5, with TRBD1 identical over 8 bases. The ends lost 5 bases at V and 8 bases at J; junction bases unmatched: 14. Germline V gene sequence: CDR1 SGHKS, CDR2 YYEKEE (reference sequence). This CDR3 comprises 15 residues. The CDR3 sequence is CASRKPGGAFGGYTF. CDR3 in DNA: TGTGCCAGCAGGAAACCAGGGGGCGCTTTTGGCGGCTACACCTTC.

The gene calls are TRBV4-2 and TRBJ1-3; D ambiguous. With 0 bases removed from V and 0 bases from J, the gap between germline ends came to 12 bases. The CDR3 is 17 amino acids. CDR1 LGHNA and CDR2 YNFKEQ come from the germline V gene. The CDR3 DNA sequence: TGTGCCAGCAGCCAAGAATGGGGAGGTATCTCTGGAAACACCATATATTTT. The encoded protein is CASSQEWGGISGNTIYF.

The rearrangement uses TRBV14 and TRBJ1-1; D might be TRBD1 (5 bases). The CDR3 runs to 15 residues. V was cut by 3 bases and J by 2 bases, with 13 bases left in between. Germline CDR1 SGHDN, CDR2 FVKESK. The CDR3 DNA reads TGTGCCAGCAGCCAGACGTGGGGGGGTAACACTGAAGCTTTCTTT. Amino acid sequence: CASSQTWGGNTEAFF.

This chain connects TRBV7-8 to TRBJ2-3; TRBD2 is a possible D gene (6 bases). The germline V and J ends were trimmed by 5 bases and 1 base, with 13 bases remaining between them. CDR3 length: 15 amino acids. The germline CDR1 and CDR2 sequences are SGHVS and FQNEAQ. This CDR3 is CASSGGVWGTDTQYF. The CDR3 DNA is TGTGCCAGCAGCGGAGGGGTGTGGGGCACAGATACGCAGTATTTT.

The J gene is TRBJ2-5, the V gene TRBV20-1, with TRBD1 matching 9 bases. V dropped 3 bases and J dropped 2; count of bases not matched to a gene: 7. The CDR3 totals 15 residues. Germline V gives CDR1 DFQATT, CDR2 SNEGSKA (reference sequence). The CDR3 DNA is TGCAGTGCTAGTAGACCCGGGACAGGGCAAGAGACCCAGTACTTC. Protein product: CSASRPGTGQETQYF.

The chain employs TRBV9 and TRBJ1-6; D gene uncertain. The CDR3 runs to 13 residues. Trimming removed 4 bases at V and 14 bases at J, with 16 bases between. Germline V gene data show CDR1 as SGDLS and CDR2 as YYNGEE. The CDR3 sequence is CASSPRGSRSLHF. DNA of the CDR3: TGTGCCAGCAGCCCCCGAGGGAGTAGGTCCCTCCACTTT.

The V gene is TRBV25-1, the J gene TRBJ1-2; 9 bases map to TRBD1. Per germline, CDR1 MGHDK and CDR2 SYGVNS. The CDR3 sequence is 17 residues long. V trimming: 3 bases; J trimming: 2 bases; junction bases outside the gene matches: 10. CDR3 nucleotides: TGTGCCAGCAGTGAGCCCTCGGGACAGGGACTAAACTATGGCTACACCTTC. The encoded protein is CASSEPSGQGLNYGYTF.

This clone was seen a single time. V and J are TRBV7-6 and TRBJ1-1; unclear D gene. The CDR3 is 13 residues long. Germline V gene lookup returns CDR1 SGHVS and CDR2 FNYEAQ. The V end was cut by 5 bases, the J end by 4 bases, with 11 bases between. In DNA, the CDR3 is TGTGCCAGCAGCATTGGAAGCCTCACTGAAGCTTTCTTT. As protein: CASSIGSLTEAFF.

CDR3 in amino acids: CASCRGSTEAFF. For the CDR3, the DNA is TGTGCCAGCTGTAGGGGAAGCACTGAAGCTTTCTTT. The V and J genes are TRBV6-1 and TRBJ1-1; TRBD1 might be the D (5 bases). Looked up from germline, CDR1 is MNHNS and CDR2 is SASEGT. CDR3 length equals 12 residues. Trimming stripped 8 bases from V and 4 bases from J, with 11 bases between.